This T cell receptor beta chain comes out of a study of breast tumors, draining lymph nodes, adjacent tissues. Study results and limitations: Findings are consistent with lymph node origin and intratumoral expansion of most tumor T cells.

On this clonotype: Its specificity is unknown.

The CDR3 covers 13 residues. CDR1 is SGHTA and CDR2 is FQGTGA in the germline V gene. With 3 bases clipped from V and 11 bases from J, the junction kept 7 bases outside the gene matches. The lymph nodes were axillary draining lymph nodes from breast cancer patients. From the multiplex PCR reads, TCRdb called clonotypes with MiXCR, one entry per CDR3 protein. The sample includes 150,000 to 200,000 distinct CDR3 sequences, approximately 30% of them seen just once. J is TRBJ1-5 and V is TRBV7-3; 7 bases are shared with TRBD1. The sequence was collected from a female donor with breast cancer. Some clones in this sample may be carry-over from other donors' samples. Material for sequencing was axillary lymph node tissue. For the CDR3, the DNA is TGTGCCAGCAGCTTCCAGGGGGAAGAGACCCAGCATTTT. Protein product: CASSFQGEETQHF.